One sample yielded the 6 T cell receptor beta chains listed below, sequenced in a study of blood T cell repertoires in COVID-19. Profiling relied on immunoSEQ multiplex PCR, and the TCRdb table lists in-frame clones only, not all of them. Here the sample spans roughly 100,000 clones, roughly nine tenths being singletons. Specimen: peripheral blood. All receptors come from a woman aged 80 or older in a cohort sampled during active COVID-19.

This clone was seen just once. V and J are TRBV12-2 and TRBJ1-2; the tabulated D call, TRBD1, remains unverified against the DNA. TRBV12-2 is a pseudogene. This CDR3 spans 14 amino acids. Written as DNA, the CDR3 is TGTGCAAGTCGCTCACCACAGGGGGCGAAGGGCTACACCTTC. Its protein is CASRSPQGAKGYTF.

V usage is TRBV4-1 and J usage is TRBJ1-4; no firm D call. Germline lookup yields CDR1 MGHRA and CDR2 YSYEKL. The CDR3 totals 14 residues. V was trimmed by 2 bases and J by 5 bases, leaving 9 bases between them. CDR3 DNA: TGCGCCAGCAGCCAACGTGGGGAGAATGAAAAACTGTTTTTT. This gives the protein CASSQRGENEKLFF.

This CDR3 is CASSPGTANTGELFF. The CDR3 DNA follows: TGTGCCAGCTCACCCGGGACAGCGAACACCGGGGAGCTGTTTTTT. V usage is TRBV18 and J usage is TRBJ2-2, with 7 bases that match TRBD1. After removal of 3 bases from V and 0 bases from J, the junction contained 1 base not matched to a gene. This CDR3 contains 15 residues. Germline CDR1 is KGHSH and CDR2 is LQKENI. Looking up the rest from reference TRBV18 and TRBJ2-2 gives the full variable domain: NAGVMQNPRHLVRRRGQEARLRCSPMKGHSHVYWYRQLPEEGLKFMVYLQKENIIDESGMPKERFSAEFPKEGPSILRIQQVVRGDSAAYFCASSPGTANTGELFFGEGSRLTVL.

The V gene is TRBV2, the J gene TRBJ2-1; 10 positions agree with TRBD1. V trimming: 10 bases; J trimming: 4 bases; junction bases outside the gene matches: 7. This CDR3 contains 14 residues. The germline CDR1 and CDR2 sequences are SNHLY and FYNNEI. In DNA form, the CDR3 reads TGTGCCACTAACCGGGACAGGGGTTACAATGAGCAGTTCTTC. It encodes CATNRDRGYNEQFF.

V usage is TRBV7-9 and J usage is TRBJ2-1; 12 positions match TRBD2. From germline, CDR1 is SEHNR and CDR2 FQNEAQ (reference sequence). This CDR3 comprises 18 residues. J lost 9 bases, V lost 1 base, and 13 bases had no gene match. CDR3 bases: TGTGCCAGCAGCTTAGTCCCCGTTAGGCTAGCGGGGGGGACTGAGCAGTTCTTC. Translated, it gives CASSLVPVRLAGGTEQFF.

The V call is TRBV4-1, the J call TRBJ2-1; maybe TRBD1 (6 bases). Between the trimmed V and J ends, which lost 2 bases and 10 bases, there was a span of 9 bases. Germline CDR1 is MGHRA and CDR2 is YSYEKL. The CDR3 is made up of 12 amino acids. The CDR3 loop is CASSQTGTEQFF. The CDR3, as DNA: TGCGCCAGCAGCCAAACCGGGACAGAGCAGTTCTTC.